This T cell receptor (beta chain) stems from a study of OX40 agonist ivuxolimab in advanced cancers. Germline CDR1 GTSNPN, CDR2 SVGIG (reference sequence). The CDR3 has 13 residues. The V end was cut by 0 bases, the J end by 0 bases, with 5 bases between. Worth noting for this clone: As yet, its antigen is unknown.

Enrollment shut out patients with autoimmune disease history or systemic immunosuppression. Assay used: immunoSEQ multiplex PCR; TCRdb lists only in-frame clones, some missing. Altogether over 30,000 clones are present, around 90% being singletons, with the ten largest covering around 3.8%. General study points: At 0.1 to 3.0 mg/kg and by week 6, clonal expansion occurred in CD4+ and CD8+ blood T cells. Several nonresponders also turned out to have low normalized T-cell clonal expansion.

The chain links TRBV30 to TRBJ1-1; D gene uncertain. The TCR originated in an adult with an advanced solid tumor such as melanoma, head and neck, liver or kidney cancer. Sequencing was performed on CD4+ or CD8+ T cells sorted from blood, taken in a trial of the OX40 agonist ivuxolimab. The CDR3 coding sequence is TGTGCCTGGAGTGTTCAGCTGAACACTGAAGCTTTCTTT. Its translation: CAWSVQLNTEAFF.